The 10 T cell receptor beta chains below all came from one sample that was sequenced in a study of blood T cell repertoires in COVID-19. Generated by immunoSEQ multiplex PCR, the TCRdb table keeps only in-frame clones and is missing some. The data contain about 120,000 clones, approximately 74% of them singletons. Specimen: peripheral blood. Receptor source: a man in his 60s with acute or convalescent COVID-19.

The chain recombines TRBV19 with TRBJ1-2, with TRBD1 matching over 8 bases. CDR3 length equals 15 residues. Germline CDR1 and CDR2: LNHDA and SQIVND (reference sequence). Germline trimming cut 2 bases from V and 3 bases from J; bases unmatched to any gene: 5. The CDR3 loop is CASSISGGGDYGYTF. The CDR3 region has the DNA TGTGCCAGTAGTATATCAGGGGGCGGTGACTATGGCTACACCTTC.

The CDR3 sequence is CASSLSRQSYGYTF. CDR3 in DNA: TGTGCCAGCAGTTTATCCCGACAGTCCTATGGCTACACCTTC. The V call is TRBV28, the J call TRBJ1-2; weak D call: TRBD1 (5 bases). Per the germline V gene, CDR1 is MDHEN and CDR2 is SYDVKM. The V and J ends lost 1 base and 4 bases respectively, with 10 bases between them. The CDR3 is 14 residues long.

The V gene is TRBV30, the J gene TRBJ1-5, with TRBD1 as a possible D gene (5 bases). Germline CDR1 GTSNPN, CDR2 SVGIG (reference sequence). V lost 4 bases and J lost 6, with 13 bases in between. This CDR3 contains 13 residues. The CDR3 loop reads CAWTKDQGQPQHF. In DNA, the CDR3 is TGTGCCTGGACGAAGGACCAGGGTCAGCCCCAGCATTTT.

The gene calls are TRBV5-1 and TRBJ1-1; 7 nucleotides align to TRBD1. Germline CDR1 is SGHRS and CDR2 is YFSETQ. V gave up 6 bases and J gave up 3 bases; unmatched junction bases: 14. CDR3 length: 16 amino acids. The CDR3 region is CASTPGGMSGDTEAFF. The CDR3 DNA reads TGCGCCAGCACCCCAGGGGGGATGAGTGGAGACACTGAAGCTTTCTTT. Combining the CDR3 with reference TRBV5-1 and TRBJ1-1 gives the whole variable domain KAGVTQTPRYLIKTRGQQVTLSCSPISGHRSVSWYQQTPGQGLQFLFEYFSETQRNKGNFPGRFSGRQFSNSRSEMNVSTLELGDSALYLCASTPGGMSGDTEAFFGQGTRLTVV.

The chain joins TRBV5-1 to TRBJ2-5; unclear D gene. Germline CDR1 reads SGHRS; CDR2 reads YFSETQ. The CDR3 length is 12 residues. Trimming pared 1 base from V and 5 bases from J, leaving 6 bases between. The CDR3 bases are TGCGCCAGCAGCTTGTATCAGGAGACCCAGTACTTC. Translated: CASSLYQETQYF. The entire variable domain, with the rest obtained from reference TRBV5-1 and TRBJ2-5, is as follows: KAGVTQTPRYLIKTRGQQVTLSCSPISGHRSVSWYQQTPGQGLQFLFEYFSETQRNKGNFPGRFSGRQFSNSRSEMNVSTLELGDSALYLCASSLYQETQYFGPGTRLLVL.

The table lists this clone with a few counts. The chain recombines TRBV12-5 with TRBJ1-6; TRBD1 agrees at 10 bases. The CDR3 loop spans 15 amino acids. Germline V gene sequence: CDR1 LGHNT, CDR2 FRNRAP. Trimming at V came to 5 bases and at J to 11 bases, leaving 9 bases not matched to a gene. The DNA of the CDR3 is TGTGCTAGTGGTCCCGGGACAGGGGAACGGACACCCCTCCACTTT. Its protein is CASGPGTGERTPLHF.

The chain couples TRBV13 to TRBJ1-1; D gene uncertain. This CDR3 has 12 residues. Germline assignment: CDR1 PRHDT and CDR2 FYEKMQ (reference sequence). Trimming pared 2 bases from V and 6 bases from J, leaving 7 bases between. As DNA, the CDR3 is TGTGCCAGCAGCTTATCGGGTGCTGAAGCTTTCTTT. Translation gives CASSLSGAEAFF.

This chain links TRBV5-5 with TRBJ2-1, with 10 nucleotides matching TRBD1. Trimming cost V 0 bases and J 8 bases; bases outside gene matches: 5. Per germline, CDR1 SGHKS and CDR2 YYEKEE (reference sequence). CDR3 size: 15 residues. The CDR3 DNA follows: TGTGCCAGCAGCTTGGAGACAGGGGGCATCTATGAGCAGTTCTTC. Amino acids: CASSLETGGIYEQFF.

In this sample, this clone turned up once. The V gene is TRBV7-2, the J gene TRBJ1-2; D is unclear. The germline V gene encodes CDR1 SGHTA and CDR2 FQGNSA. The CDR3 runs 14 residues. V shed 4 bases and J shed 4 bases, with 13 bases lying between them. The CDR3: CASSSRTGTYGYTF. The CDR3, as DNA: TGTGCCAGCAGCTCCCGGACGGGAACCTATGGCTACACCTTC.

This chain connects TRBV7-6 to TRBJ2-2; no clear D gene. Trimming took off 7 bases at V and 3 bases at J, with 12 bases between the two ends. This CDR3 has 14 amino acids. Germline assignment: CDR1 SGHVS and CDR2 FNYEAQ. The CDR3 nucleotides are TGTGCCAGCACCCGAGGCAGACACACCGGGGAGCTGTTTTTT. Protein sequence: CASTRGRHTGELFF.